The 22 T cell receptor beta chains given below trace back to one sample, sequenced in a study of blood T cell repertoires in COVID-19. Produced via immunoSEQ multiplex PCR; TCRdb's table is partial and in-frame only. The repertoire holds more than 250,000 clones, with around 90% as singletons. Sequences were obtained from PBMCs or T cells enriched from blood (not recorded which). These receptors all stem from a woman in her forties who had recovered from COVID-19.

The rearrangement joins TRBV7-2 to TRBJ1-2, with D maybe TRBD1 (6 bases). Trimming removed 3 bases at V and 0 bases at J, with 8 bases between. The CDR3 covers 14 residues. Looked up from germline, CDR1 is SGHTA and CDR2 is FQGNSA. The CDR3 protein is CASSLDRANYGYTF. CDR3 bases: TGTGCCAGCAGCTTGGACAGAGCTAACTATGGCTACACCTTC.

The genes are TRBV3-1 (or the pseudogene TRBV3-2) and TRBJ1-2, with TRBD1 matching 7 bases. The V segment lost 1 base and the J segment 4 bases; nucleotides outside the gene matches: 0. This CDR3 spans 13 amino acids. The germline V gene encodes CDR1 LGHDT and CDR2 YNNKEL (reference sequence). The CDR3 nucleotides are TGTGCCAGCAGCCAAGGGACAGGCTATGGCTACACCTTC. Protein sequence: CASSQGTGYGYTF.

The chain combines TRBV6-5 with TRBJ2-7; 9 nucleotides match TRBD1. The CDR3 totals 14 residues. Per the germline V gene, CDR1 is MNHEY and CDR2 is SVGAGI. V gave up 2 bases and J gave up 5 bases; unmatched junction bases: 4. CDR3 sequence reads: CASSYGTGNHEQYF. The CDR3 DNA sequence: TGTGCCAGCAGTTACGGGACAGGGAACCACGAGCAGTACTTC.

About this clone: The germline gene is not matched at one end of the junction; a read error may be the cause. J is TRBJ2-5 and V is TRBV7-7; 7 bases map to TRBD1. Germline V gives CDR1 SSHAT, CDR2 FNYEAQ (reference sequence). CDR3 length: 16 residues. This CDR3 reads CASSLGGAGGQETQYF. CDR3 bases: TGTGCTAGCAGCTTAGGGGGCGCAGGGGGACAAGAGACCCAGTACTTC.

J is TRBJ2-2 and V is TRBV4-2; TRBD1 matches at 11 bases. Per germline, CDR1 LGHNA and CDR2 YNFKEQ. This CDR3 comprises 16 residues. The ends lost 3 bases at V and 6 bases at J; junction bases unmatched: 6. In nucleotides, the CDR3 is TGTGCCAGCAGCCAGGAACCGGGACAGGGGGCCGGGGAGCTGTTTTTT. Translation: CASSQEPGQGAGELFF.

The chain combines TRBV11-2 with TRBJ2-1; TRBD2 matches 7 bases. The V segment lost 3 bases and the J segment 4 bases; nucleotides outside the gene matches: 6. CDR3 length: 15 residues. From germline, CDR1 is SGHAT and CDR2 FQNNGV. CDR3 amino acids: CASSLVGGRYNEQFF. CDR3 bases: TGTGCCAGCAGCTTGGTGGGAGGGCGTTACAATGAGCAGTTCTTC.

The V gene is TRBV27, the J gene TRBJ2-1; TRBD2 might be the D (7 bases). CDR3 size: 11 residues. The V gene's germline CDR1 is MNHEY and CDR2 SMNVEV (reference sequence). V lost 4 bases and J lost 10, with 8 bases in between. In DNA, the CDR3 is TGTGCCAGCAGTTGGGGGGGCGAGCAGTTCTTC. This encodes CASSWGGEQFF.

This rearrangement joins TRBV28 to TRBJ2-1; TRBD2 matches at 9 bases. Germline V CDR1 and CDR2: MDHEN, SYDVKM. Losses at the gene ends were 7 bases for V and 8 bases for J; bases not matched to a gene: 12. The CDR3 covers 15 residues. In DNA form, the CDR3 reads TGTGCCAGCACCGTAGCGGGAGAGAGGCGCGATGAGCAGTTCTTC. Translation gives CASTVAGERRDEQFF.

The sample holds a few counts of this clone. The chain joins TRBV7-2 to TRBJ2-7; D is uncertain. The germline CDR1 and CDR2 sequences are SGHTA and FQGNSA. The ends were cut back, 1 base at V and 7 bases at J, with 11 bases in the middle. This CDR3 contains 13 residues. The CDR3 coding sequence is TGTGCCAGCAGCTTAGGTGGCCCCTGGGAGCAGTACTTC. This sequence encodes CASSLGGPWEQYF.

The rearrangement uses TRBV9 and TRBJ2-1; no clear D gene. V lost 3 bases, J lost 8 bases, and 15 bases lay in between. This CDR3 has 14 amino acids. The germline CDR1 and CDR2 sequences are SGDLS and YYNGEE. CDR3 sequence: CASSGLTRLDEQFF. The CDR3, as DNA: TGTGCCAGCAGCGGCCTGACAAGGCTGGATGAGCAGTTCTTC.

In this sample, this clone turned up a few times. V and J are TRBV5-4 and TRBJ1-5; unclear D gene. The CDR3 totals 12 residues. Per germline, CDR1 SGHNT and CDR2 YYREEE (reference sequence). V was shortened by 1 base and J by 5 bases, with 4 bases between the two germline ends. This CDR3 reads CASSLRDQPQHF. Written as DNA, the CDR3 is TGTGCCAGCAGCTTGCGGGATCAGCCCCAGCATTTT.

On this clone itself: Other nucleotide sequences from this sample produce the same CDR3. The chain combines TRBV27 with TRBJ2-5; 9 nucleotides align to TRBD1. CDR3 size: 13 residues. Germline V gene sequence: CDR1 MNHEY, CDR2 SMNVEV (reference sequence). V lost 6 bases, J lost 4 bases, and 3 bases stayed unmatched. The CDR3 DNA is TGTGCCAGCAGACAGGGGGCGCGAGAGACCCAGTACTTC. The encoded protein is CASRQGARETQYF.

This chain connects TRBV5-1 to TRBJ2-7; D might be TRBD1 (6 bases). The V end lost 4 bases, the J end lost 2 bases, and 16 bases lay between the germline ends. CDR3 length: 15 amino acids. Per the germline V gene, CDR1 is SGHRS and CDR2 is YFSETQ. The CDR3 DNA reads TGCGCCAGCAGCGAACCGGGACAATCAACCTACGAGCAGTACTTC. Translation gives CASSEPGQSTYEQYF.

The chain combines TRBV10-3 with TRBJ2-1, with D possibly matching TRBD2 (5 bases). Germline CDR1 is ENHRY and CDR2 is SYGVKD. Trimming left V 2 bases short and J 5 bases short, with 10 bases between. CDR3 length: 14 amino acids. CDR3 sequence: CAISEPPGNNEQFF. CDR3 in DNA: TGTGCCATCAGTGAGCCCCCGGGGAACAATGAGCAGTTCTTC.

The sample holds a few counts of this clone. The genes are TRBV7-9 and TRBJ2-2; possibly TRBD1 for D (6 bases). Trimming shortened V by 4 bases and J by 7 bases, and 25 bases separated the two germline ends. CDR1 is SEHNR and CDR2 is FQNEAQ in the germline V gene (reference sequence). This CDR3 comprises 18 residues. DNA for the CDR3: TGTGCCAGCAGCTCCGGGCCCGGACAGCCTCGAGGAGTCGGGGAGCTGTTTTTT. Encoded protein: CASSSGPGQPRGVGELFF.

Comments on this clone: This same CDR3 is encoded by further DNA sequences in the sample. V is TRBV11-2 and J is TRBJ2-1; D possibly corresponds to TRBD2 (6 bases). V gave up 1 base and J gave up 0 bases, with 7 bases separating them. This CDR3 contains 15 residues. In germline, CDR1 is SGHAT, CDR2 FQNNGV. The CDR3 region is CASSLGRGSYNEQFF. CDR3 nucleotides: TGTGCCAGCAGCTTAGGGCGGGGCTCCTACAATGAGCAGTTCTTC.

CDR3 in DNA: TGTGCCAGCGGGTCTAGCGGGGCCCTCACAGATACGCAGTATTTT. Translation: CASGSSGALTDTQYF. This sequence joins TRBV28 and TRBJ2-3, with TRBD2 matching 9 bases. Germline V gives CDR1 MDHEN, CDR2 SYDVKM. The CDR3 has 15 residues. The J segment lost 2 bases and the V segment lost 8 bases, leaving 8 bases of the junction unmatched.

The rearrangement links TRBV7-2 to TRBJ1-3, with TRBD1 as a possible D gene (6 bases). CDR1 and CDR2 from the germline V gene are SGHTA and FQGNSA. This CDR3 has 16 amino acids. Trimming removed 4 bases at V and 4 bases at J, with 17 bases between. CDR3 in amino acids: CASSYGGGPRGNTIYF. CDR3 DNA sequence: TGTGCCAGCAGCTATGGCGGGGGGCCACGGGGAAACACCATATATTTT.

Here the CDR3 DNA reads TGTGCCAGCAGCGTCTGGGGCCTCCAAGAGACCCAGTACTTC. Its translation: CASSVWGLQETQYF. The V and J genes are TRBV6-5 and TRBJ2-5, with a tentative D call TRBD1 (5 bases). This CDR3 has 14 amino acids. Germline-derived CDR1 and CDR2 are MNHEY and SVGAGI. Trimming took off 6 bases at V and 1 base at J, with 12 bases between the two ends.

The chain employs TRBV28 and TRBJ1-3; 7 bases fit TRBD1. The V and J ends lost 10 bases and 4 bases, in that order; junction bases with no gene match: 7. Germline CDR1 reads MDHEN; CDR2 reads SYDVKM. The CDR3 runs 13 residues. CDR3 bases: TGTGCCACCTCCACAGGGGAAGGAAACACCATATATTTT. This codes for CATSTGEGNTIYF. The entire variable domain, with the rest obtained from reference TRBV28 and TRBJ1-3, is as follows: DVKVTQSSRYLVKRTGEKVFLECVQDMDHENMFWYRQDPGLGLRLIYFSYDVKMKEKGDIPEGYSVSREKKERFSLILESASTNQTSMYLCATSTGEGNTIYFGEGSWLTVV.

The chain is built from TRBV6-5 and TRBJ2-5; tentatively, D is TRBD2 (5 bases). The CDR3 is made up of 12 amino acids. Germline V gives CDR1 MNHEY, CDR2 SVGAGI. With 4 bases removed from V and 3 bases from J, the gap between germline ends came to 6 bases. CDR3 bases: TGTGCCAGCAGTTGGGGAGAAGAGACCCAGTACTTC. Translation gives CASSWGEETQYF.

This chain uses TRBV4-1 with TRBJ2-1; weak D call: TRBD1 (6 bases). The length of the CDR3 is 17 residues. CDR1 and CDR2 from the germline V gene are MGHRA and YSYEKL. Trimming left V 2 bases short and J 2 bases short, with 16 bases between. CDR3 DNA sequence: TGCGCCAGCAGCCAACCTTTGGGGGCTGCTACCTACAATGAGCAGTTCTTC. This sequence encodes CASSQPLGAATYNEQFF.